A selection of T cell receptor beta chains follows, all from one sample in a study of CXCR3-negative and CXCR3-positive naive CD8 T cells. TCRdb reprocessed the 5' RACE reads and stores each CDR3 protein as one record, lacking DNA. The specimen's table records tens of thousands of distinct CDR3 sequences. Sequencing was performed on naive CXCR3+ CD8+ T cells from blood. Source of these receptors: a human donor in good health. Some clones in this sample may be carry-over from other donors' samples. The CDR3 runs from the conserved cysteine through the conserved F or W. Fields, in order: V gene, J gene, CDR3 protein.

>TRBV29-1|TRBJ1-2
CSATSQETYGYTF
>TRBV29-1|TRBJ2-7
CSVPTGPYEQYF
>TRBV7-9|TRBJ2-7
CASSPPLRPGQAYYEQYF
>TRBV28|TRBJ2-5
CASNSPRQAQETQYF
>TRBV9|TRBJ2-7
CASSAGQGGYEQYF
>TRBV11-3|TRBJ2-7
CASSAGQNPGEQYF
>TRBV29-1|TRBJ2-7
CSVDGTNYEQYF
>TRBV20-1|TRBJ2-2
CSARDLDSLTGELFF
>TRBV6-6|TRBJ1-1
CASNPGRGRGFTEAFF
>TRBV4-2|TRBJ2-7
CASSPGQRGFYEQYF
>TRBV7-9|TRBJ1-1
CASSLLGGGGDGEAFF